This T cell receptor (beta chain) was recovered during a study of cytomegalovirus exposure and HLA in healthy donors. The donors gave bone marrow, and they were healthy. Trimming removed 3 bases from V and 0 bases from J, with 11 bases in between. The CDR3 has 15 amino acids. Whole-study results and caveats: Presence/absence analyses assumed roughly uniform sequencing depth across donors, which may not hold.

A multiplex PCR was run with 60 Vbeta primers and 13 Jbeta primers. Clones were sequenced by immunoSEQ multiplex PCR, and TCRdb holds only the in-frame ones, with some missing. In the table there are 130,000 or so clones, more than 80% of which are singletons. To note about this clone: Its antigen is currently unknown.

The V gene is TRBV6-7, the J gene TRBJ1-2; the D is unclear. TRBV6-7 is an ORF, and what it does is uncertain. The sequenced sample was PBMCs. The TCR sequence derives from a man aged 35 to 55 in good health and CMV-seronegative. CDR3: CASSYFRLTNYGYTF. CDR3 DNA: TGTGCCAGCAGTTATTTTCGACTCACTAACTATGGCTACACCTTC.